These T cell receptor beta chains were read from a single sample in a study of T cell repertoires in cytomegalovirus infection. Each CDR3 protein is one row after TCRdb ran MiXCR on the reads. The sample holds 200,000 or so distinct CDR3 sequences; about 28% are singletons and the top ten take 30% to 35%. The specimen sequenced was PBMCs. These TCRs come from a human donor in good health (CMV status not recorded). Some clones in this sample may be carry-over from other donors' samples. Each CDR3 is given with its conserved first and last residue. The D gene is left open where the match is weak. For some rows the clone size is stated as once, few or many, or as a class when expanded; others skip it.

TRBJ2-6 | . | TRBV4-2 | . | CASSPFSGANVLTF | TGTGCCAGCAGCCCTTTCTCTGGGGCCAACGTCCTGACTTTC
TRBJ1-2 | many | TRBV7-2 | . | CASSLLGANYGYTF | TGTGCCAGCAGCCTTTTAGGGGCCAACTATGGCTACACCTTC
TRBJ2-3 | . | TRBV7-3 | . | CASSLIPSRPGTDTQYF | TGTGCCAGCAGCTTAATACCCAGCAGGCCGGGCACAGATACGCAGTATTTT
TRBJ2-6 | few | TRBV19 | . | CASSILGHGTSGANVLTF | TGTGCCAGTAGTATCCTCGGACACGGTACCTCTGGGGCCAACGTCCTGACTTTC
TRBJ2-7 | many | TRBV7-8 | TRBD1 | CASSSLGQLYEQYF | TGTGCCAGCAGTTCCCTGGGACAGCTCTACGAGCAGTACTTC
TRBJ2-4 | few | TRBV7-8 | . | CASMVGTAKNIQYF | TGTGCCAGCATGGTAGGGACAGCCAAAAACATTCAGTACTTC
TRBJ1-2 | once | TRBV18 | . | CASSGSANYGYTF | TGTGCCAGCTCGGGGTCTGCTAACTATGGCTACACCTTC
TRBJ1-6 | many | TRBV7-2 | . | CASSLGDRGSPLHF | TGTGCCAGCAGCTTAGGCGACAGAGGTTCACCCCTCCACTTT
TRBJ2-7 | many | TRBV7-6 | TRBD1 | CASSLGTGPYEQYF | TGTGCTAGCAGCTTGGGGACAGGGCCCTACGAGCAGTACTTC
TRBJ2-1 | . | TRBV19 | . | CASNDGELNLNNEQFF | TGTGCCAGTAACGACGGGGAGCTTAACTTAAACAATGAGCAGTTCTTC
TRBJ1-2 | . | TRBV7-2 | . | CDSSPRGGLYYGYTF | TGTGACAGCAGCCCCCGGGGGGGGCTATACTATGGCTACACCTTC
TRBJ1-1 | few | TRBV12-3/TRBV12-4 | . | CASSFRDTEAFF | TGTGCCAGCAGTTTTAGGGACACTGAAGCTTTCTTT
TRBJ2-3 | . | TRBV7-9 | TRBD2 | CATRASGGFLSTDTQYF | TGTGCCACCCGTGCGAGCGGGGGGTTCCTTAGCACAGATACGCAGTATTTT
TRBJ2-6 | . | TRBV4-1 | . | CASSHPGVSGANVLTF | TGCGCCAGCAGCCACCCCGGAGTCTCTGGGGCCAACGTCCTGACTTTC
TRBJ2-5 | . | TRBV14 | TRBD1 | CASSALTGLGETQYF | TGTGCCAGCAGCGCCCTGACAGGGCTGGGAGAGACCCAGTACTTC
TRBJ2-3 | . | TRBV6-2/TRBV6-3 | . | CASSSDIDTDTQYF | TGTGCCAGCAGTTCCGACATAGACACAGATACGCAGTATTTT
TRBJ1-2 | . | TRBV4-2 | . | CASSQSEGYGYTF | TGTGCCAGCAGCCAATCGGAGGGCTATGGCTACACCTTC
TRBJ2-3 | few | TRBV7-2 | . | CASSSLSTDTQYF | TGTGCCAGCAGCTCGCTCTCCACAGATACGCAGTATTTT
TRBJ2-7 | few | TRBV11-2 | . | CASSLDRQGGEQYF | TGTGCCAGCAGCTTAGATCGGCAGGGAGGCGAGCAGTACTTC
TRBJ1-1 | . | TRBV3-1 | . | CASSPGQGSLSEAFF | TGTGCCAGCAGCCCCGGGCAGGGAAGTTTGTCTGAAGCTTTCTTT
TRBJ2-3 | many | TRBV14 | . | CASSQDPYRDDSTDTQYF | TGTGCCAGCAGCCAAGATCCCTATCGGGACGACAGCACAGATACGCAGTATTTT
TRBJ2-1 | . | TRBV20-1 | . | CSARGTSSSYNEQFF | TGCAGTGCTCGCGGGACTTCTAGCTCCTACAATGAGCAGTTCTTC
TRBJ1-5 | . | TRBV19 | . | CASSQQGSGGNQPQHF | TGTGCCAGTAGCCAGCAGGGTAGCGGGGGCAATCAGCCCCAGCATTTT
TRBJ1-5 | . | TRBV3-1 | . | CASSQGRGVNQPQHF | TGTGCCAGCAGCCAGGGGAGAGGGGTAAATCAGCCCCAGCATTTT
TRBJ2-6 | . | TRBV10-3 | TRBD1 | CAISDLTGGPSGANVLTF | TGTGCCATCAGTGATTTGACAGGGGGCCCCTCTGGGGCCAACGTCCTGACTTTC
TRBJ2-7 | . | TRBV10-3 | TRBD1 | CAISTDRAGQYF | TGTGCCATCAGCACCGACAGGGCCGGGCAGTACTTC
TRBJ2-1 | many | TRBV12-3/TRBV12-4 | TRBD2 | CASSYSGGRRNEQFF | TGTGCCAGCAGTTACAGCGGGGGGCGCAGGAATGAGCAGTTCTTC
TRBJ2-1 | . | TRBV29-1 | TRBD1 | CSVEYRGDEQFF | TGCAGCGTTGAATACAGGGGCGATGAGCAGTTCTTC